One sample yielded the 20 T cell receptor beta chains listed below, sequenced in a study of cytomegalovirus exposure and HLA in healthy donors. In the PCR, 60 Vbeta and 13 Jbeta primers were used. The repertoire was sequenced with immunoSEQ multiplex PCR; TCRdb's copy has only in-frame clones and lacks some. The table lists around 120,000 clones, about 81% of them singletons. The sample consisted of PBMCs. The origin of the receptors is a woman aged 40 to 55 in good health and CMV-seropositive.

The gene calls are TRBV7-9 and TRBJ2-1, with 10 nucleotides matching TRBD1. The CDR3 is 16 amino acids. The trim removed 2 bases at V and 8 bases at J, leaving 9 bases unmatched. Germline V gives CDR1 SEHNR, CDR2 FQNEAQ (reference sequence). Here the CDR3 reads CASSLLGTGAEHEQFF. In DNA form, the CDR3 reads TGTGCCAGCAGCTTACTTGGGACAGGGGCGGAGCATGAGCAGTTCTTC. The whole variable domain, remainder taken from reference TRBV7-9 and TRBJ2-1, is DTGVSQNPRHKITKRGQNVTFRCDPISEHNRLYWYRQTLGQGPEFLTYFQNEAQLEKSRLLSDRFSAERPKGSFSTLEIQRTEQGDSAMYLCASSLLGTGAEHEQFFGPGTRLTVL.

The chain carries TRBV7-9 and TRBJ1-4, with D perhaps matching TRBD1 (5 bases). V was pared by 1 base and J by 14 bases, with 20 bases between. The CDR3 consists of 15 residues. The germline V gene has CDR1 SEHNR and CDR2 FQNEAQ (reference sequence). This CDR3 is CASSLGVDTQGALFF. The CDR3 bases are TGTGCCAGCAGCTTAGGGGTGGACACCCAGGGCGCGCTGTTTTTT.

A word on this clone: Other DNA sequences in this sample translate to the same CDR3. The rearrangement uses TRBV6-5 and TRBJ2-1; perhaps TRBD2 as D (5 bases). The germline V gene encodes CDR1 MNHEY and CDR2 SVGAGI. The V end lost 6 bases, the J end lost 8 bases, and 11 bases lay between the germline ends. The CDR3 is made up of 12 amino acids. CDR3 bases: TGTGCCAGCAGCCAAACTAGAGATGAGCAGTTCTTC. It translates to CASSQTRDEQFF.

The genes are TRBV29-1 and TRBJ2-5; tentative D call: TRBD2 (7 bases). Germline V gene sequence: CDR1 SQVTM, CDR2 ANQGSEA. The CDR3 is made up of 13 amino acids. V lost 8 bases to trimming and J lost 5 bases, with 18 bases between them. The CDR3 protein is CSWGRERFETQYF. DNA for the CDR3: TGCAGCTGGGGGCGGGAGAGGTTTGAGACCCAGTACTTC.

The CDR3: CASSLVAGGSKNIQYF. Written as DNA, the CDR3 is TGTGCCAGCAGCTTAGTGGCGGGGGGAAGCAAAAACATTCAGTACTTC. V usage is TRBV7-2 and J usage is TRBJ2-4; the match to TRBD2 covers 8 bases. This CDR3 is 16 amino acids long. CDR1 SGHTA and CDR2 FQGNSA come from the germline V gene. J gave up 3 bases and V 1 base, and 5 bases lay outside the gene matches.

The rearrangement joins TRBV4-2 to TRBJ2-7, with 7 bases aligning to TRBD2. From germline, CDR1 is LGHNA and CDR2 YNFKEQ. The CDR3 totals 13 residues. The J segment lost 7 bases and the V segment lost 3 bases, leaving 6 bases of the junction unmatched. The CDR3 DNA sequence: TGTGCCAGCAGCCAGGTGACTAGCAGGGAGCAGTACTTC. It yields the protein CASSQVTSREQYF.

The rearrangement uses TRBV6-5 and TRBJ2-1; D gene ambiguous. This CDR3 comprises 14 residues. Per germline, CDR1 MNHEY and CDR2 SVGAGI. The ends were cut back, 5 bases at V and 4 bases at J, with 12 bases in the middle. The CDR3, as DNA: TGTGCCAGCAGTCTCGAAACGGGTTACAATGAGCAGTTCTTC. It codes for CASSLETGYNEQFF.

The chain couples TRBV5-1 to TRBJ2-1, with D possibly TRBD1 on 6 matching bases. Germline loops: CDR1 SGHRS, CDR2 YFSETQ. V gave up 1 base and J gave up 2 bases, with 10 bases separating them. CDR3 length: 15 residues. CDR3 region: CASSLTGTTYNEQFF. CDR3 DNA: TGCGCCAGCAGCTTGACAGGGACGACCTACAATGAGCAGTTCTTC.

This CDR3 is CASSLGSANTEAFF. The DNA of the CDR3 is TGCGCCAGCAGCCTAGGGAGCGCGAACACTGAAGCTTTCTTT. This chain uses TRBV5-1 with TRBJ1-1, with D unresolved. V lost 4 bases and J 1 base, leaving 11 bases between the germline ends. From germline, CDR1 is SGHRS and CDR2 YFSETQ. The CDR3 covers 14 residues.

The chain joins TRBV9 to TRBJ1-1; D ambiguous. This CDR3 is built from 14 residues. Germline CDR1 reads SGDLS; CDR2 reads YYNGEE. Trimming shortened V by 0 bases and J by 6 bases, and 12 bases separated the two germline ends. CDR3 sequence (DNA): TGTGCCAGCAGCGTAGTGGGAGGAACTGCTGAAGCTTTCTTT. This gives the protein CASSVVGGTAEAFF.

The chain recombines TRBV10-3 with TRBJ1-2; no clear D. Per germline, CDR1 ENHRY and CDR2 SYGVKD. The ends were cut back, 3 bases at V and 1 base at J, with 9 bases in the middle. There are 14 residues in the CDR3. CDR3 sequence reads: CAISESPSNYGYTF. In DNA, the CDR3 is TGTGCCATCAGTGAATCGCCGAGTAACTATGGCTACACCTTC.

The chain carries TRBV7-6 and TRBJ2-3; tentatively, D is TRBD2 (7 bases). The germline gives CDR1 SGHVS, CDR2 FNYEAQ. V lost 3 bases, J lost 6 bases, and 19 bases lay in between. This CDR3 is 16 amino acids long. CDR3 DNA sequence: TGTGCCAGCAGCTTCGGATCCGGGGGGCGCGACGATACGCAGTATTTT. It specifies CASSFGSGGRDDTQYF.

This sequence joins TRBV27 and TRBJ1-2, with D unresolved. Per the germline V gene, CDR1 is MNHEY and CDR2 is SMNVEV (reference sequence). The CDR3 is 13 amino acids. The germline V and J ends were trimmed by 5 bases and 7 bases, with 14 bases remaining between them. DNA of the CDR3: TGTGCCAGCAGTCAGCGGCCGGCGCGTGGCTACACCTTC. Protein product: CASSQRPARGYTF.

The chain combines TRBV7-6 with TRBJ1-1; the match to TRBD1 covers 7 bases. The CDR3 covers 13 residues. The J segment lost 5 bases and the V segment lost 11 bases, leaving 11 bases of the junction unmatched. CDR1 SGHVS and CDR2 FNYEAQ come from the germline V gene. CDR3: CASRQGSGTEAFF. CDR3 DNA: TGTGCCTCTCGACAGGGCTCTGGTACTGAAGCTTTCTTT.

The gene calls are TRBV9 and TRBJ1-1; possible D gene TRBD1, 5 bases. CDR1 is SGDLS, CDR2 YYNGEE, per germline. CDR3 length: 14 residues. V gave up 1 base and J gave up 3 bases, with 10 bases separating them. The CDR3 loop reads CASSVRGGDTEAFF. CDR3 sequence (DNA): TGTGCCAGCAGCGTAAGGGGAGGAGACACTGAAGCTTTCTTT.

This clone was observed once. CDR3 sequence reads: CASSRLGQEEKLFF. In nucleotides, the CDR3 is TGTGCCAGCAGTCGCTTGGGACAAGAAGAAAAACTGTTTTTT. The V gene is TRBV7-2, the J gene TRBJ1-4; D possibly corresponds to TRBD1 (6 bases). The CDR3 totals 14 residues. Germline V gene lookup returns CDR1 SGHTA and CDR2 FQGNSA. Trimming removed 6 bases at V and 8 bases at J, with 16 bases between.

CDR3 DNA sequence: TGTGCCAGCAGCTTACCCGGGAGGGCCATGGAGACCCAGTACTTC. Translated, it gives CASSLPGRAMETQYF. The genes are TRBV7-2 and TRBJ2-5, with TRBD2 identical over 8 bases. V lost 2 bases and J lost 5; bases outside the gene matches: 7. This CDR3 contains 15 residues. Germline V gene lookup returns CDR1 SGHTA and CDR2 FQGNSA.

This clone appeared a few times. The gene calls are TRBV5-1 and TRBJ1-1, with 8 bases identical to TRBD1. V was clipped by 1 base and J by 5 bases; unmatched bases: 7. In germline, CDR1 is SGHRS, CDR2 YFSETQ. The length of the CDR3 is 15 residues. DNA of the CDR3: TGCGCCAGCAGCTTGCAGGGGGCAATCTCAACTGAAGCTTTCTTT. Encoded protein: CASSLQGAISTEAFF.

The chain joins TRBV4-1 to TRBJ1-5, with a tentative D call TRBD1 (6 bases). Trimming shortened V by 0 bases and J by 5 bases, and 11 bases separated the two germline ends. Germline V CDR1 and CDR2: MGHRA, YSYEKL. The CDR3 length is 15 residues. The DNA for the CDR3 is TGCGCCAGCAGCCAAGATAAGGCAGGGGATCAGCCCCAGCATTTT. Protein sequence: CASSQDKAGDQPQHF.

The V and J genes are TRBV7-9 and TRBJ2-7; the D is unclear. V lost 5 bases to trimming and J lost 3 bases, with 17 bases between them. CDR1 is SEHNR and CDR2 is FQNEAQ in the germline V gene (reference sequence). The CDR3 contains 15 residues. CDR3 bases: TGTGCCAGCAGCCCCAGCGCTCTCACCCTCTACGAGCAGTACTTC. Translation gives CASSPSALTLYEQYF.